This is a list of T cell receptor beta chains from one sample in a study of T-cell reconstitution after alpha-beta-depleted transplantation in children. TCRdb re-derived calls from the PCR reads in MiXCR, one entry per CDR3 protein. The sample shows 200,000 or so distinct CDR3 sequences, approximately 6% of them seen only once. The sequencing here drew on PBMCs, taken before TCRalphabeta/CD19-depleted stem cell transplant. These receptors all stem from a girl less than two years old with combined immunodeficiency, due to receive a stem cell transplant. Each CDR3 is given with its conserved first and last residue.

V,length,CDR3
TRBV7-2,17,CASSLHGGAMVYNEQFF
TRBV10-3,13,CAIGGQAAYEQYF
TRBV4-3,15,CASAASSGMGHEQFF
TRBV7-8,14,CASSAVQYNSPLHF
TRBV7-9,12,CASSSSTGTDIF
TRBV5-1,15,CASSLVTSGGETQYF
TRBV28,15,CASSPRPGGPNEQFF
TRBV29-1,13,CSVVGRGKDEQYF
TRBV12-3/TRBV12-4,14,CASSFNLGQETQYF
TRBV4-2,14,CASSPRERVYEQYF
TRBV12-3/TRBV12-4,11,CASSFGGAQFF
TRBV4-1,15,CASSSRPGENTEAFF
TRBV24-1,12,CATTGGTGELFF
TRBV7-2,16,CASSSWGDQSYNEQFF
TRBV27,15,CASSHPSGRVNEQYF
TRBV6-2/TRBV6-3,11,CASSYVYEQYF
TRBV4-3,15,CASSQDLTVPYEQYF
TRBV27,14,CASSLGGMNTEAFF
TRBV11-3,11,CASSQGLEAFF
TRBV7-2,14,CASKPRRSNSPLHF
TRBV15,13,CATSRERGNEQFF
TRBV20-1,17,CSAPPPLPGSGANVLTF
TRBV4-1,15,CASTQETVDSYEQYF
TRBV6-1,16,CASSEKTPRTYNEQFF
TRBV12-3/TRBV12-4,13,CASSLLSTDTQYF
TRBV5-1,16,CASSLSRYSQTEDRFF
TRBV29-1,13,CSVEGDTSYEQYF
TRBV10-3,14,CAISETKIESEQFF
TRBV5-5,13,CASSWAGGEKLFF
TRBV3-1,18,CASSQLRITGGPTDTQYF
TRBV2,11,CASSENGELFF